The source of this TCR beta chain is a study of OX40 agonist ivuxolimab in advanced cancers. Study overall: Earlier anti-PD-1, anti-PD-L1 or anti-CTLA-4 therapy was permitted; roughly 42% had received some. Whole-study results and caveats: No determination was made of the antigen specificity of the expanded peripheral T cells.

On this clone itself: What it binds is not known.

CDR1 SEHNR and CDR2 FQNEAQ come from the germline V gene (reference sequence). CDR3 length equals 15 residues. V shed 1 base and J shed 7 bases, with 14 bases lying between them. TCRdb keeps only in-frame clones here, not all; method: immunoSEQ multiplex PCR. The repertoire holds some 86,000 clones, with roughly 86% as singletons. The sample consisted of CD4+ or CD8+ T cells sorted from blood, taken in a trial of the OX40 agonist ivuxolimab. This clonotype originated in an adult with an advanced solid tumor such as melanoma, head and neck, liver or kidney cancer. The V gene is TRBV7-9, the J gene TRBJ2-1; tentatively, D is TRBD2 (5 bases). The CDR3 nucleotides are TGTGCCAGCAGCTTAGGTCGGGAAACGGTTAATGAGCAGTTCTTC. This codes for CASSLGRETVNEQFF. Full variable domain (remainder filled in from reference TRBV7-9 and TRBJ2-1): DTGVSQNPRHKITKRGQNVTFRCDPISEHNRLYWYRQTLGQGPEFLTYFQNEAQLEKSRLLSDRFSAERPKGSFSTLEIQRTEQGDSAMYLCASSLGRETVNEQFFGPGTRLTVL.